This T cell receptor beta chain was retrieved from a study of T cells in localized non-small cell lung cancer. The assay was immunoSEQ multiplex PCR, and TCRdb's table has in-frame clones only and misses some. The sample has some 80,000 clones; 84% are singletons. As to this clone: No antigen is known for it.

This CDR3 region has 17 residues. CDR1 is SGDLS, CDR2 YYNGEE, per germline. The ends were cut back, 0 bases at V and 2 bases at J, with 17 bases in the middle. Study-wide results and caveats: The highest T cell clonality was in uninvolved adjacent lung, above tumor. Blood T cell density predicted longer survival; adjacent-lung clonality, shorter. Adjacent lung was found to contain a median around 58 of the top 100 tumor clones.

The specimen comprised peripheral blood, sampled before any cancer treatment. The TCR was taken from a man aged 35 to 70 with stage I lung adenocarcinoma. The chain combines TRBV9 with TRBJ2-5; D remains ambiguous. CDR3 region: CASSVGYWSVGQETQYF. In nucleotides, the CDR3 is TGTGCCAGCAGCGTAGGGTATTGGAGCGTAGGGCAAGAGACCCAGTACTTC.